This T cell receptor beta chain comes out of a study of regulatory T cells in long-lasting Graves disease (dated by TCRdb to the early 2020s). Background for the entire study: Persistent Graves' disease meant more than 5 years of antithyroid drug treatment with TSH receptor autoantibodies that stayed positive. The study was conducted in China and was registered as a clinical trial. A total of roughly 35 samples underwent TCR sequencing: around 13 from persistent and around 20 from newly diagnosed Graves' disease patients. Peripheral blood TCR sequencing and RNA sequencing compared persistent Graves' disease patients with newly diagnosed Graves' disease patients. Persistent Graves' disease patients in the clinical cohort had taken antithyroid drugs for roughly ten years on average. Here is what the overall study found, with its caveats: The authors acknowledged the small sample size as a limitation that may reduce accuracy. A larger number of public clonotypes was shared among persistent patients (approximately 2,600) than among newly diagnosed patients (roughly 980). Persistent Graves' disease patients showed lower TCR Shannon entropy and fewer highly expanded clones than newly diagnosed patients, suggesting clonal expansion. Persistent disease showed preferential use of TRBV28, TRBJ1-2 and TRBJ2-5, whereas newly diagnosed disease favored TRBV20-1 and TRBJ2-1. Because the primary lesion, thyroid tissue, could not be accessed, the study looked at peripheral blood alone. Sequencing and analysis were limited to the TCR beta chain.

CDR1 and CDR2 are drawn from the germline V gene: SNHLY, FYNNEI. Counted from cysteine to phenylalanine, this CDR3 has 15 amino acids. Kept here is only the CDR3 DNA, which spans 45 bases and is read in frame from base 1. The V and J ends are trimmed by 2 bases and 2 bases, leaving 10 bases between them. Library preparation employed multiplex PCR. TCRdb lists the instrument as Illumina HiSeq 4000. TCR beta libraries were built with iRepertoire HTBI primers and Arm-PCR amplification of CDR3 regions. PCR products were gel purified before sequencing. From the authors' description of their analysis: A total of around 59 TRBV and 14 TRBJ segments were identified across samples and were used for gene usage analysis of CDR3 amino acid clonotypes. Filtered high-quality paired reads were merged into contigs using COPE and FqMerger. Contigs were aligned with BLAST to IMGT TRBV, TRBD and TRBJ reference genes, and CDR3 was defined per IMGT. Clonotypes above 0.1% frequency were classified as highly expanded clones. Shannon entropy was used to measure repertoire diversity, and the Gini coefficient was used to measure V-J evenness. Clonotypes shared by more than one individual were considered public. In-frame beta chains were kept once TCRdb had trimmed the public reads at Q25 with fastp and called clones with MiXCR. CDR3 protein duplicates are merged, each entry listing the most common genes and DNA. TCRdb, not the original authors, processed these V and J calls. The sample table lists over 650,000 distinct CDR3 sequences, about 30% of them with a count of one. Jointly, the top ten make up about 42% of the sample.

The time point label corresponds to: persistent/refractory GD, antithyroid drugs over 5 years with positive TRAb. For both TCR sequencing and RNA sequencing, RNA was extracted from PBMCs using TRIzol. The diagnosis of Graves' disease followed American Thyroid Association guidelines. Recruitment of patients was carried out at an endocrinology department in Xi'an, China. From each patient, around 9 milliliters of peripheral blood was collected into an EDTA anticoagulant tube. Ficoll Paque Plus density gradient separation was used to isolate PBMCs, and no additional T cell sorting was done. An Agilent 2100 Bioanalyzer and agarose gel were used to check RNA quality, while a NanoDrop 2000 measured RNA concentration. This clonotype was observed at least ten times. It lacks a known antigen. No base quality values were provided; no much bigger clone lies one nucleotide off.

This sequence originates from a female donor with Graves disease. Sequencing used peripheral blood mononuclear cells (PBMCs), obtained when the disease was refractory, from a patient treated with antithyroid drugs. The V and J genes are TRBV2 and TRBJ1-5, with no confidently assigned D gene. The DNA sequence is as follows: TGTGCCAGCAGTGAATCCGGGTTTGGCAATCAGCCCCAGCATTTT. It specifies CASSESGFGNQPQHF. With all but the CDR3 taken from the reference TRBV2 and TRBJ1-5 genes, the full variable domain is: EPEVTQTPSHQVTQMGQEVILRCVPISNHLYFYWYRQILGQKVEFLVSFYNNEISEKSEIFDDQFSVERPDGSNFTLKIRSTKLEDSAMYFCASSESGFGNQPQHFGDGTRLSIL.